This entry is about one T cell receptor beta chain. Antigen: not known. The data derive from a study of human thymus T cells. Notes on the study in general: In unrelated individuals, thymic repertoires overlapped highly, according to related research.

The V gene's germline CDR1 is LNHDA and CDR2 SQIVND (reference sequence). V shed 5 bases, J shed 0 bases, and the junction held 16 bases outside the gene matches. The CDR3 length is 19 residues. Thymic material originated from resections removed in the course of corrective heart surgery. TCRdb keeps only in-frame clones here, not all; method: immunoSEQ multiplex PCR. This sample carries 86,000 or so clones, approximately 96% of them seen once, and the ten largest clones take approximately 0.03%. This clonotype originated in a boy in the first two years of life with a congenital heart defect but otherwise immunologically healthy. Specimen: thymus tissue. The chain uses TRBV19 and TRBJ1-5; TRBD1 aligns across 7 bases. Here the CDR3 reads CASSFRDSPMMYSNQPQHF. The CDR3 nucleotides read TGTGCCAGTAGTTTCCGGGACAGCCCTATGATGTATAGCAATCAGCCCCAGCATTTT. Full variable domain (outside the CDR3, taken from reference TRBV19 and TRBJ1-5): DGGITQSPKYLFRKEGQNVTLSCEQNLNHDAMYWYRQDPGQGLRLIYYSQIVNDFQKGDIAEGYSVSREKKESFPLTVTSAQKNPTAFYLCASSFRDSPMMYSNQPQHFGDGTRLSIL.